These 9 T cell receptor beta chains originate from one sample sequenced in a study of T cells after somatic rescue of genetic block. Profiled with immunoSEQ multiplex PCR; TCRdb holds only in-frame clones, not every one. The sample comprises 100,000 to 120,000 clones, about 89% of which are singletons, and approximately 1.3% rests with the top ten. Sequences were obtained from peripheral blood mononuclear cells (PBMCs). The receptors stem from a woman between 18 and 30 years old.

The chain links TRBV4-3 to TRBJ1-2; weak D call: TRBD1 (6 bases). The CDR3 contains 16 residues. Germline V gene sequence: CDR1 LGHNA, CDR2 YSLEER. V lost 5 bases and J lost 2, with 18 bases in between. The CDR3 DNA is TGCGCCAGCAGCGAAGGCATAGGGGGTAGGAACTATGGCTACACCTTC. This gives the protein CASSEGIGGRNYGYTF.

The gene calls are TRBV9 and TRBJ2-7; TRBD2 matches 9 bases. Per the germline V gene, CDR1 is SGDLS and CDR2 is YYNGEE. The CDR3 totals 15 residues. Unmatched junction bases numbered 7, after V lost 0 bases and J lost 6 bases. In nucleotides, the CDR3 is TGTGCCAGCAGCGTAGGGGGACTAGCCGGTACCGAGCAGTACTTC. It encodes CASSVGGLAGTEQYF.

The V gene is TRBV7-2, the J gene TRBJ2-1; a possible D gene is TRBD2 (6 bases). Trimming removed 0 bases from V and 10 bases from J, with 13 bases in between. CDR1 SGHTA and CDR2 FQGNSA come from the germline V gene. The CDR3 length is 14 residues. The CDR3 bases are TGTGCCAGCAGCTTAGCCGCACTAGCCCTGGAGCAGTTCTTC. Translated, it gives CASSLAALALEQFF.

The genes are TRBV18 and TRBJ1-5; possible D gene TRBD1, 5 bases. There are 15 residues in the CDR3. V lost 3 bases and J 7 bases, leaving 16 bases between the germline ends. Germline V CDR1 and CDR2: KGHSH, LQKENI. The CDR3 loop is CASSPGTGQGQPQHF. The CDR3 DNA reads TGTGCCAGCTCACCCGGGACGGGGCAGGGACAGCCCCAGCATTTT.

V and J are TRBV23-1 and TRBJ1-1; D remains ambiguous. TRBV23-1 carries the ORF label, with uncertain function. Between the trimmed V and J ends, which lost 7 bases and 3 bases, there was a span of 15 bases. The CDR3 has 14 amino acids. CDR3 in DNA: TGCGCCAGCACCCCCGAGGGAGCAGACACTGAAGCTTTCTTT. Its translation: CASTPEGADTEAFF.

The rearrangement uses TRBV29-1 and TRBJ1-1; 7 nucleotides line up with TRBD1. V gave up 6 bases and J gave up 5 bases; unmatched junction bases: 6. This CDR3 has 12 residues. The germline V gene encodes CDR1 SQVTM and CDR2 ANQGSEA. The CDR3 DNA reads as TGCAGCGTGAGGGCCAGGGGGACTGAAGCTTTCTTT. Translation gives CSVRARGTEAFF.

This clone was detected only a few times. This chain links TRBV16 with TRBJ1-5; D call uncertain. The CDR3 contains 13 residues. Between the trimmed V and J ends, which lost 4 bases and 2 bases, there was a span of 6 bases. Germline V lookup: CDR1 KGHSY, CDR2 FQNENV. CDR3 sequence (DNA): TGTGCCAGCAGCCCTGAGGGCAATCAGCCCCAGCATTTT. This codes for CASSPEGNQPQHF.

This chain links TRBV6-6 with TRBJ2-5, with D possibly being TRBD2 (5 bases). V gave up 4 bases and J gave up 2 bases, with 11 bases separating them. Germline CDR1 MNHNY, CDR2 SVGAGI (reference sequence). The CDR3 consists of 14 residues. This CDR3 reads CASSSTIPQETQYF. In nucleotides, the CDR3 is TGTGCCAGCAGTTCGACTATCCCACAAGAGACCCAGTACTTC.

The J gene is TRBJ2-7, the V gene TRBV7-2; D not certain. Germline lookup yields CDR1 SGHTA and CDR2 FQGNSA. V dropped 2 bases and J dropped 2 bases, with 10 bases sitting between them. This CDR3 spans 14 amino acids. The CDR3 DNA follows: TGTGCCAGCAGCTTACCTAACAACCCCTACGAGCAGTACTTC. Translating it yields CASSLPNNPYEQYF. Using reference TRBV7-2 and TRBJ2-7 for the parts outside the CDR3, the full variable domain is GAGVSQSPSNKVTEKGKDVELRCDPISGHTALYWYRQSLGQGLEFLIYFQGNSAPDKSGLPSDRFSAERTGGSVSTLTIQRTQQEDSAVYLCASSLPNNPYEQYFGPGTRLTVT.